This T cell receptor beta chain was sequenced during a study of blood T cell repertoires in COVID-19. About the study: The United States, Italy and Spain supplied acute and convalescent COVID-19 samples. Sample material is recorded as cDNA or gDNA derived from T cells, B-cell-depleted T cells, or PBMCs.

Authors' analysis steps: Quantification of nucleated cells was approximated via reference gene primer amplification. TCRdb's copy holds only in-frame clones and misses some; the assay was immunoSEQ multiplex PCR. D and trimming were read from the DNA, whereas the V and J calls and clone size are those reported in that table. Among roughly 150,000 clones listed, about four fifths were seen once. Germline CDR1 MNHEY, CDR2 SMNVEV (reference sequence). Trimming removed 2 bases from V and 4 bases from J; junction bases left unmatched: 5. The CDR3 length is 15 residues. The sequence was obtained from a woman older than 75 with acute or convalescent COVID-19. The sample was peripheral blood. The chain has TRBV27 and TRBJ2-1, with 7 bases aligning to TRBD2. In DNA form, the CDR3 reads TGTGCCAGCAGTTTAGTGGGGGGGAGTTACAATGAGCAGTTCTTC. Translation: CASSLVGGSYNEQFF.